The 8 T cell receptor beta chains presented below share a single source sample, sequenced in a study of shared clonotypes between healthy human individuals. Sequencing used immunoSEQ multiplex PCR; TCRdb keeps in-frame clones, though not all of them. This table has 950,000 to 1,100,000 clones, under 80% appearing once. The material sequenced was memory CD4+ T cells sorted from blood. Subset denoted: CD45RA-negative fraction. The source of these receptors is a man younger than 30 in good health.

As concerns this clone: At the DNA level, this CDR3 is encoded by other sequences in the same sample as well. The chain employs TRBV5-1 and TRBJ2-7; D not certain. CDR3 length equals 13 residues. Looked up from germline, CDR1 is SGHRS and CDR2 is YFSETQ. V shed 1 base and J shed 2 bases, with 7 bases lying between them. CDR3 residues: CASSLTVTYEQYF. CDR3 nucleotide sequence: TGCGCCAGCAGCTTGACAGTTACCTACGAGCAGTACTTC.

This chain uses TRBV30 with TRBJ1-6, with 7 bases fitting TRBD1. V dropped 1 base and J dropped 0; count of bases not matched to a gene: 0. Germline CDR1 GTSNPN, CDR2 SVGIG (reference sequence). The CDR3 is 15 residues long. This CDR3 reads CAWSAGGSYNSPLHF. DNA for the CDR3: TGTGCCTGGAGTGCAGGGGGCTCCTATAATTCACCCCTCCACTTT.

This chain connects TRBV7-2 to TRBJ2-1; 7 bases match TRBD2. The CDR3 length is 18 residues. Looked up from germline, CDR1 is SGHTA and CDR2 is FQGNSA. Trimming cost V 4 bases and J 4 bases; bases outside gene matches: 16. CDR3 DNA sequence: TGTGCCAGCAGCTCCATCGTTAGCGGGCCTTTACTTTACAATGAGCAGTTCTTC. It codes for CASSSIVSGPLLYNEQFF.

The chain uses TRBV6-6 and TRBJ1-3; 9 bases agree with TRBD1. Trimming at V came to 2 bases and at J to 7 bases, leaving 3 bases not matched to a gene. The length of the CDR3 is 14 residues. Germline lookup yields CDR1 MNHNY and CDR2 SVGAGI (reference sequence). The CDR3 DNA reads TGTGCCAGCAGTTACCGGGACAGGGACAACACCATATATTTT. It codes for CASSYRDRDNTIYF.

The chain employs TRBV7-2 and TRBJ2-3; possible D gene TRBD1, 5 bases. The V gene lost 5 bases and the J gene lost 6 bases, with 12 bases spanning the gap. CDR3 length: 13 residues. The germline gives CDR1 SGHTA, CDR2 FQGNSA. CDR3 loop: CASSPWTPDTQYF. In DNA form, the CDR3 reads TGTGCCAGCAGCCCCTGGACACCTGATACGCAGTATTTT.

This chain's CDR3 is CASSTRGLGYTF. In DNA, the CDR3 is TGTGCCAGCAGTACCAGGGGGCTTGGCTACACCTTC. The chain combines TRBV6-5 with TRBJ1-2; 8 nucleotides match TRBD1. Germline CDR1 MNHEY, CDR2 SVGAGI. The V and J ends lost 5 bases and 7 bases, in that order; junction bases with no gene match: 3. The CDR3 contains 12 residues.

This chain joins TRBV10-2 and TRBJ2-3; TRBD2 might be the D (6 bases). This CDR3 contains 16 residues. Germline loops: CDR1 WSHSY, CDR2 SAAADI. V was shortened by 0 bases and J by 0 bases, with 10 bases between the two germline ends. For the CDR3, the DNA is TGCGCCAGCAGTGAGTCTGGAGGGAGAAGCACAGATACGCAGTATTTT. Amino acid sequence: CASSESGGRSTDTQYF.

This clone was seen repeatedly, ten times or more. The chain joins TRBV19 to TRBJ2-7, with TRBD1 matching over 9 bases. From germline, CDR1 is LNHDA and CDR2 SQIVND (reference sequence). The V and J ends lost 5 bases and 6 bases, in that order; junction bases with no gene match: 8. This CDR3 has 14 residues. The CDR3 is CASSARDRDGEQYF. The CDR3 DNA is TGTGCCAGTAGTGCCCGGGACAGGGACGGCGAGCAGTACTTC.